The rows below give T cell receptor beta chains drawn from one sample of a study of technical replicates of blood from several donors. The table came from immunoSEQ multiplex PCR; TCRdb's copy has only in-frame clones and leaves some out. Of approximately 76,000 clones in the sample, about 91% are singletons; the top ten hold just under 0.25%. The sequenced sample was T cells isolated from PBMCs. The source of these receptors is a human donor in good health. Each CDR3 is given with its conserved first and last residue. The D gene is left open where the match is weak. Not every row has a clone size; where given, it reads once, few, many or a size class.

cdr3_nt	cdr3_aa	v_call	j_call	clone_size	d_call
TGCAGCGTAGGACTAGCAGGGTACAATGAGCAGTTCTTC	CSVGLAGYNEQFF	TRBV29-1	TRBJ2-1	NA	TRBD2
TGTGCCACCACCACAGGGTACAGCTATTTT	CATTTGYSYF	TRBV15	TRBJ1-3	NA	NA
TGTGCCAGCAGCCTCCGCGGGAGTAGACAAGCTTTCTTT	CASSLRGSRQAFF	TRBV14	TRBJ1-1	NA	NA
TGTGCCACCAGCATAAGATGGGGCGCCGGCTATGGCTACACCTTC	CATSIRWGAGYGYTF	TRBV15	TRBJ1-2	NA	NA
TGCGCCAGCAGCTTGGGCGCGGGGACCTACGAGCAGTACTTC	CASSLGAGTYEQYF	TRBV5-1	TRBJ2-7	NA	NA
TGTGCCAGCAGTTACTCAGGGGGGACAGGGAACTACGAGCAGTACTTC	CASSYSGGTGNYEQYF	TRBV6-5	TRBJ2-7	NA	TRBD1
TGCGCCAGCAGCTACCGACTAGCGGGGGAGAGCACAGATACGCAGTATTTT	CASSYRLAGESTDTQYF	TRBV5-1	TRBJ2-3	NA	TRBD2
TGTGCCAGCAGCTTGGATCGAGCGGGGGGGCCTAGTTTGCCCGAGCAGTACTTC	CASSLDRAGGPSLPEQYF	TRBV5-6	TRBJ2-7	NA	TRBD2
TGCGCCAGCAGCTTTCGGACAGGGGAGTTGAACACTGAAGCTTTCTTT	CASSFRTGELNTEAFF	TRBV5-1	TRBJ1-1	NA	TRBD1
TGTGCCAGCAGCTTCCTCAATCAGCCCCAGCATTTT	CASSFLNQPQHF	TRBV7-9	TRBJ1-5	once	NA
TGTGCCAGCAGTGACCCACAGGGTTCTAATGAAAAACTGTTTTTT	CASSDPQGSNEKLFF	TRBV25-1	TRBJ1-4	NA	NA
TGTGCCAGCAACGCAGGGGAACCAACGAACACTGAAGCTTTCTTT	CASNAGEPTNTEAFF	TRBV28	TRBJ1-1	NA	NA
TGTGCCAGCAGCGAGCGACAGTTGGGAAGGGGTAACTATGGCTACACCTTC	CASSERQLGRGNYGYTF	TRBV7-9	TRBJ1-2	NA	NA
TGTGCCAGCAGCACCACGAGAACAGGGGGCGAGCAGTACTTC	CASSTTRTGGEQYF	TRBV7-2	TRBJ2-7	NA	TRBD1
TGCGCCAGCAGCTTCGGGACTAGCGGGAGGGTAAACACCGGGGAGCTGTTTTTT	CASSFGTSGRVNTGELFF	TRBV5-1	TRBJ2-2	NA	TRBD2
TGTGCCAGTAGCGACGAAACAGGGTTCATGAACACTGAAGCTTTCTTT	CASSDETGFMNTEAFF	TRBV19	TRBJ1-1	NA	NA
TGTGCCAGCAATCTACTCGGGACTCCAGATAGGTACGAGCAGTACTTC	CASNLLGTPDRYEQYF	TRBV28	TRBJ2-7	NA	NA
TGTGCCAGCAGCATAAAAGGAGAGGGAGAGCAGTACTTC	CASSIKGEGEQYF	TRBV7-9	TRBJ2-7	NA	NA
TGTGCCAGCAGCTTGGTGGGGGGGTTGAACACAGATACGCAGTATTTT	CASSLVGGLNTDTQYF	TRBV5-4	TRBJ2-3	NA	TRBD2
TGCAGCGTTGCCCCTGAGCCAACTAATGAAAAACTGTTTTTT	CSVAPEPTNEKLFF	TRBV29-1	TRBJ1-4	NA	NA
TGTGCCAGCAGTATACCCCAGCGGGGGCTCTCCTACGAGCAGTACTTC	CASSIPQRGLSYEQYF	TRBV11-3	TRBJ2-7	NA	TRBD2
TGCAGTGTCGGGACAGGGCACACCTTC	CSVGTGHTF	TRBV20-1	TRBJ1-2	once	TRBD1
TGTGCCAGCAGTTTACGGCAGTGGACTCAAGAGACCCAGTACTTC	CASSLRQWTQETQYF	TRBV27	TRBJ2-5	NA	NA
TGTGCCAGCAGCATAGCTGAAGCGGAGACCCAGTACTTC	CASSIAEAETQYF	TRBV5-4	TRBJ2-5	NA	NA
TGTGCCAGTAGTATTTTCGCTAGCTTGATTCAAGAGACCCAGTACTTC	CASSIFASLIQETQYF	TRBV19	TRBJ2-5	NA	NA
TGTGCCAGCAGTGAAAGTGGGAGTGAGATAATCTACGAGCAGTACTTC	CASSESGSEIIYEQYF	TRBV6-1	TRBJ2-7	NA	NA
TGTGCCAGTAGTAACGACAGGGGCGGGGAGACCCAGTACTTC	CASSNDRGGETQYF	TRBV19	TRBJ2-5	once	TRBD1
TGTGCCAGCACCCGGGGGTACTACGAGCAGTACTTC	CASTRGYYEQYF	TRBV28	TRBJ2-7	NA	NA
TGTGCCAGTAGTATTTTCCTCCAGGGGCCATACGAGCAGTACTTC	CASSIFLQGPYEQYF	TRBV19	TRBJ2-7	NA	NA
TGTGCCAGCAGTTCGGGGGGACTAGGAATTAACTACAATGAGCAGTTCTTC	CASSSGGLGINYNEQFF	TRBV28	TRBJ2-1	NA	TRBD2
TGTGCTAGCGGGGGGGGGAACACCGGGGAGCTGTTTTTT	CASGGGNTGELFF	TRBV12-5	TRBJ2-2	NA	TRBD2
TGTGCCAGCAGCCCGGACAGAGCGGCGATTGATACGCAGTATTTT	CASSPDRAAIDTQYF	TRBV4-2	TRBJ2-3	NA	NA
TGTGCCAGCAGTTTCCAGGGCCTTGACTACGAGCAGTACTTC	CASSFQGLDYEQYF	TRBV7-2	TRBJ2-7	NA	NA
TGCGCCAGCAGTTACGGGACAGGGCTCCTCGAGCAGTACTTC	CASSYGTGLLEQYF	TRBV5-1	TRBJ2-7	NA	TRBD1
TGTGCCAGCAGCCTAATCGGGACAGGGAATCAGCCCCAGCATTTT	CASSLIGTGNQPQHF	TRBV27	TRBJ1-5	NA	TRBD1
TGTGCCAGCAGCTCGCGGGCGGACAGGGCCTGGAATGAGCAGTTCTTC	CASSSRADRAWNEQFF	TRBV11-2	TRBJ2-1	NA	TRBD1
TGTGCCAGCAGTTTAGGCCTTACAGGCTCCGAGCAGTACTTC	CASSLGLTGSEQYF	TRBV28	TRBJ2-7	NA	NA
TGCGCCAGCAGCTGGGGGGGGGCCCACGAGCAGTACTTC	CASSWGGAHEQYF	TRBV5-1	TRBJ2-7	NA	NA
TGTGCCAGCAGCGAGGGAGCGTCTCGGCAGTACTTC	CASSEGASRQYF	TRBV9	TRBJ2-7	NA	NA
TGTGCCAGCTCGGGCGGGGAGCTGTTTTTT	CASSGGELFF	TRBV28	TRBJ2-2	NA	NA
TGTGCCAGCAGCTTAGGTGGTGTAGGGGGCACTGAAGCTTTCTTT	CASSLGGVGGTEAFF	TRBV7-2	TRBJ1-1	NA	NA
TGTGCCAGCAGTGTCCGGGACAGAGATCCATATGGCTACACCTTC	CASSVRDRDPYGYTF	TRBV6-1	TRBJ1-2	NA	TRBD1
TGTGCCAGCAGCGTATCACTAGCGGGAGGGTTCGGGGAGCTGTTTTTT	CASSVSLAGGFGELFF	TRBV9	TRBJ2-2	NA	TRBD2
TGTGCCAGCAGCTCGACAGGGAATGGCTACACCTTC	CASSSTGNGYTF	TRBV7-8	TRBJ1-2	NA	TRBD1
TGCAGCGTTGACGGACAGGGGTTAAGTGGCTACACCTTC	CSVDGQGLSGYTF	TRBV29-1	TRBJ1-2	NA	TRBD1
TGTGCCTGGAAAACGGGTGGCTACACCTTC	CAWKTGGYTF	TRBV30	TRBJ1-2	NA	NA
TGTGCCAGCAGCTTATCAGGGGTATACCGGGTTTACAATGAGCAGTTCTTC	CASSLSGVYRVYNEQFF	TRBV7-9	TRBJ2-1	NA	NA
TGTGCCACCAGCAGAGATACTAGCTACCTGAACGAGCAGTACTTC	CATSRDTSYLNEQYF	TRBV15	TRBJ2-7	NA	NA
TGCGCCAGCAGCTTGGCGTCTGCGGCTAGTAACTATGGCTACACCTTC	CASSLASAASNYGYTF	TRBV5-1	TRBJ1-2	NA	NA
TGTGCCAGCAGTCATGACTCCTACTATGGCTACACCTTC	CASSHDSYYGYTF	TRBV7-3	TRBJ1-2	NA	NA
TGCAGCGGACAGGGTGCAACTAATGAAAAACTGTTTTTT	CSGQGATNEKLFF	TRBV29-1	TRBJ1-4	NA	TRBD1
TGTGCCAGCAGAGCGGGGGCGGATGGCTACACCTTC	CASRAGADGYTF	TRBV27	TRBJ1-2	NA	NA
TGTGCCAGCAGTGAGGGGGTGTCCTACGAGCAGTACTTC	CASSEGVSYEQYF	TRBV6-5	TRBJ2-7	NA	NA
TGTGCCACCAGCAGAGATCGGGGACACAACTACGAGCAGTACTTC	CATSRDRGHNYEQYF	TRBV15	TRBJ2-7	NA	NA
TGTGCCACCTCCGTTGCCGAGTGGCCCCAGCATTTT	CATSVAEWPQHF	TRBV7-9	TRBJ1-5	once	NA
TGTGCCAGCAGTTTAGGGGACACTAATCAGCCCCAGCATTTT	CASSLGDTNQPQHF	TRBV27	TRBJ1-5	NA	NA
TGTGCCAGCAGCTTAGTAGGGACAGGTACATACAATGAGCAGTTCTTC	CASSLVGTGTYNEQFF	TRBV7-9	TRBJ2-1	NA	TRBD1
TGCGCCAGCAGCTTGGCGGTTTCGGGACAGGTATTTCCCTACGAGCAGTACTTC	CASSLAVSGQVFPYEQYF	TRBV5-1	TRBJ2-7	NA	TRBD1
TGTGCCAGCAGCTTAGCGCTCGGGAATTCACCCCTCCACTTT	CASSLALGNSPLHF	TRBV7-9	TRBJ1-6	NA	NA